Below, one T cell receptor (beta chain) is given with its context. Its antigen is as yet unknown. The sequenced fragment ends 3 residues before the CDR3 boundary, so the rest is inferred from the germline J gene. This specimen belongs to a study of T cell clonality in common variable immunodeficiency. Study-level points and caveats: Reportedly, TCR beta sequences from common variable immunodeficiency showed fewer deletions and N-nucleotide insertions.

CVID and control samples used equivalent genomic DNA input. The repertoire was sequenced with immunoSEQ multiplex PCR; TCRdb's copy has only in-frame clones and lacks some. Observed in the sample are approximately 28,000 clones, none of them singletons. CVID subjects were 15 female and some 28 male, aged roughly 9 to 70. CVID subjects were neither ill nor on immunomodulatory or immunosuppressive medication at sampling. J lost 2 bases, V lost 4 bases, and 8 bases had no gene match. Per the germline V gene, CDR1 is SGHRS and CDR2 is YFSETQ. This CDR3 region has 15 residues. The chain combines TRBV5-1 with TRBJ2-5; 7 bases are a match to TRBD2. Sequencing used peripheral blood mononuclear cells. The receptor's source is a human donor with common variable immunodeficiency. Here the CDR3 reads CASSGGTKIQETQYF. The CDR3 DNA, read in part, is TGCGCCAGCAGCGGCGGGACTAAGATACAAGAGACC.